This T cell receptor (beta chain) was captured in a study of cytomegalovirus exposure and HLA in healthy donors. Turning to this clone: The antigen remains unidentified.

Study-wide results and caveats: Analyzed later, most CMV-associated TCR beta chains appeared HLA-restricted. Cytomegalovirus-associated TCR beta chains were listed, numbering approximately 150. A later analysis found TCR association rates differed by HLA locus, highest for DRB1 and lowest for HLA-C. Reportedly, fewer N-insertions than the roughly 700-donor mean appeared in an Asian-associated ancestry cluster in a later analysis.

PCR employed 60 Vbeta and 13 Jbeta primers. The repertoire was sequenced with immunoSEQ multiplex PCR; TCRdb's copy has only in-frame clones and lacks some. The sample contains about 120,000 clones, 80% to 85% of which appear only once. Trimming at V came to 5 bases and at J to 0 bases, leaving 7 bases not matched to a gene. The CDR3 loop spans 17 amino acids. The germline gives CDR1 SGHVS, CDR2 FNYEAQ. Sequencing was performed on PBMCs. V usage is TRBV7-6 and J usage is TRBJ2-3; 11 positions match TRBD2. This TCR was recovered from a woman under 40 in good health and CMV-seronegative. The CDR3 here is CASSPLLAGGSTDTQYF. The CDR3 DNA is TGTGCCAGCAGCCCCTTATTAGCGGGAGGGAGCACAGATACGCAGTATTTT. Combining the CDR3 with reference TRBV7-6 and TRBJ2-3 gives the whole variable domain GAGVSQSPRYKVTKRGQDVALRCDPISGHVSLYWYRQALGQGPEFLTYFNYEAQQDKSGLPNDRFSAERPEGSISTLTIQRTEQRDSAMYRCASSPLLAGGSTDTQYFGPGTRLTVL.